A selection of T cell receptor beta chains follows, all from one sample in a study of T cells after posttransplantation cyclophosphamide. Libraries were prepared by immunoSEQ multiplex PCR; TCRdb keeps only in-frame clonotypes and omits some of them. In the table there are some 61,000 clones, just under 95% of which are singletons. The sequencing input was PBMCs. The receptors derive from a woman under 40 in good health and a related stem cell transplant donor. Each CDR3 is given with its conserved first and last residue. Each record gives: V gene, clone size, J gene, D gene, CDR3 protein, CDR3 DNA. The D gene is left open where the match is weak. Not every row has a clone size; where given, it reads once, few, many or a size class.

TRBV10-2	-	TRBJ1-5	TRBD1	CARGRQGFNQPQHF	TGCGCCAGGGGAAGACAGGGGTTTAATCAGCCCCAGCATTTT
TRBV5-1	-	TRBJ2-1	TRBD2	CASSLEAGGGNEQFF	TGCGCCAGCAGCTTGGAAGCGGGGGGGGGCAATGAGCAGTTCTTC
TRBV21-1	-	TRBJ1-2	-	CASSKVTDINYGYTF	TGTGCCAGCAGCAAAGTTACAGATATAAACTATGGCTACACCTTC
TRBV5-5	once	TRBJ1-5	TRBD1	CASSLIPNVGGASNQPQHF	TGTGCCAGCAGCTTGATCCCAAACGTAGGGGGCGCGAGCAATCAGCCCCAGCATTTT
TRBV30	-	TRBJ1-1	TRBD1	CAWSGGGQGRTEAFF	TGTGCCTGGAGTGGGGGGGGACAGGGGCGAACTGAAGCTTTCTTT
TRBV7-9	-	TRBJ1-2	-	CASSLARSNYGYTF	TGTGCCAGCAGCTTGGCCAGGTCTAACTATGGCTACACCTTC
TRBV4-3	-	TRBJ1-5	-	CASSQDARGNQPQHF	TGCGCCAGCAGCCAGGACGCTCGGGGGAATCAGCCCCAGCATTTT
TRBV7-9	once	TRBJ2-3	-	CASSRGQDAHTDTQYF	TGTGCCAGCAGCCGAGGCCAGGATGCCCACACAGATACGCAGTATTTT
TRBV7-2	-	TRBJ2-1	-	CASRKPPTNEQFF	TGTGCCAGCAGAAAACCACCTACAAATGAGCAGTTCTTC
TRBV2	-	TRBJ1-3	-	CAIRLVGRNSGNTIYF	TGTGCCATCCGATTAGTCGGACGAAACTCTGGAAACACCATATATTTT
TRBV6-1	few	TRBJ1-1	-	CASSERENTEAFF	TGTGCCAGCAGTGAGAGGGAAAACACTGAAGCTTTCTTT
TRBV7-6	-	TRBJ2-3	-	CASSYRGGSTDTQYF	TGTGCCAGCAGCTACCGAGGAGGGAGCACAGATACGCAGTATTTT
TRBV6-1	-	TRBJ1-1	-	CASSEGYRPNTEAFF	TGTGCCAGCAGTGAAGGATACAGGCCTAACACTGAAGCTTTCTTT
TRBV2	-	TRBJ2-2	-	CATYWGPGTGELFF	TGTGCCACCTACTGGGGGCCGGGCACCGGGGAGCTGTTTTTT
TRBV19	-	TRBJ1-5	-	CASSIGGGRKGSNQPQHF	TGTGCCAGTAGTATTGGGGGCGGACGGAAGGGGTCAAATCAGCCCCAGCATTTT
TRBV5-4	-	TRBJ1-1	-	CASSLVTGQNTEAFF	TGTGCCAGCAGCTTGGTTACAGGGCAGAACACTGAAGCTTTCTTT
TRBV6-1	-	TRBJ1-1	TRBD1	CASSKPQGAYTEAFF	TGTGCCAGCAGTAAACCACAGGGGGCGTACACTGAAGCTTTCTTT
TRBV4-2	-	TRBJ1-3	-	CASSQEGSSSGNTIYF	TGTGCCAGCAGCCAAGAAGGGTCGAGCTCTGGAAACACCATATATTTT
TRBV28	-	TRBJ1-1	-	CASSTRPWKNTEAFF	TGTGCCAGCAGTACCCGCCCCTGGAAGAACACTGAAGCTTTCTTT
TRBV27	-	TRBJ1-2	TRBD1	CASSLSGQTNYGYTF	TGTGCCAGCAGTTTATCGGGACAGACTAACTATGGCTACACCTTC
TRBV5-6	-	TRBJ1-1	-	CASGSGMWTEAFF	TGTGCCAGCGGCTCGGGGATGTGGACTGAAGCTTTCTTT
TRBV7-6	-	TRBJ1-3	-	CASSPSTGGEGNTIYF	TGTGCCAGCAGCCCTAGCACGGGAGGTGAAGGAAACACCATATATTTT
TRBV7-2	-	TRBJ1-5	-	CASSFGHRNQPQHF	TGTGCCAGCAGCTTTGGACACCGCAATCAGCCCCAGCATTTT
TRBV4-1	-	TRBJ1-1	-	CASSQERGVKNTEAFF	TGCGCCAGCAGCCAAGAGAGGGGGGTCAAGAACACTGAAGCTTTCTTT
TRBV9	-	TRBJ2-7	-	CASSVRAGYEQYF	TGTGCCAGCAGCGTTAGGGCGGGCTACGAGCAGTACTTC
TRBV5-1	-	TRBJ2-4	-	CASSYQGRDIQYF	TGCGCCAGCAGTTATCAGGGTCGGGACATTCAGTACTTC
TRBV18	-	TRBJ1-6	-	CASSPQYNSPLHF	TGTGCCAGCTCACCACAGTATAATTCACCCCTCCACTTT
TRBV5-4	-	TRBJ2-7	TRBD1	CASSSFPDRYEQYF	TGTGCCAGCAGCTCCTTCCCGGACAGGTACGAGCAGTACTTC
TRBV4-3	-	TRBJ1-2	-	CASSQDQGVYGYTF	TGCGCCAGCAGCCAAGATCAAGGGGTCTATGGCTACACCTTC
TRBV5-8	-	TRBJ1-2	TRBD1	CASSLALTGGDYGYTF	TGTGCCAGCAGCTTGGCCTTGACAGGGGGGGACTATGGCTACACCTTC
TRBV5-1	-	TRBJ2-3	-	CASSLRYDTQYF	TGCGCCAGCAGCTTGAGGTACGATACGCAGTATTTT
TRBV15	-	TRBJ2-3	-	CATSRDNAGSYF	TGTGCCACCAGCAGAGATAACGCAGGGTCGTATTTT
TRBV27	-	TRBJ2-7	TRBD1	CASSLFRGSLYEQYF	TGTGCCAGCAGTTTATTCAGGGGGAGCCTTTACGAGCAGTACTTC
TRBV6-5	-	TRBJ2-7	-	CASSQRQSGEQYF	TGTGCCAGCAGCCAACGACAGTCGGGGGAGCAGTACTTC
TRBV5-1	-	TRBJ2-7	TRBD1	CASSLARGLSSYEQYF	TGCGCCAGCAGCTTGGCAAGGGGGCTAAGCTCCTACGAGCAGTACTTC
TRBV2	-	TRBJ2-4	-	CASSDGSYAKNIQYF	TGTGCCAGCAGTGACGGGTCCTACGCCAAAAACATTCAGTACTTC
TRBV7-2	once	TRBJ1-1	-	CASSFSGVTEAFF	TGTGCCAGCAGCTTTAGTGGGGTGACTGAAGCTTTCTTT
TRBV21-1	-	TRBJ1-6	-	CASSGRDVPCPNSPLHF	TGTGCCAGCAGCGGCCGGGACGTCCCCTGCCCTAATTCACCCCTCCACTTT
TRBV5-4	-	TRBJ1-1	TRBD1	CASSLGYRGSTEAFF	TGTGCCAGCAGCTTGGGTTACAGGGGCAGCACTGAAGCTTTCTTT
TRBV6-1	-	TRBJ1-1	TRBD1	CASSEIGTGGTEAFF	TGTGCCAGCAGTGAAATCGGGACAGGGGGCACTGAAGCTTTCTTT
TRBV7-2	-	TRBJ1-6	TRBD1	CASRGTGTNNSPLHF	TGTGCCAGCAGGGGGACAGGGACCAATAATTCACCCCTCCACTTT